Listed below are T cell receptor beta chains from one sample, sequenced in a study of liver allograft versus peripheral blood T cells. TCRdb re-called the reads through MiXCR, storing one row per CDR3 protein. The profile shows approximately 13,000 distinct CDR3 sequences, over 25% of them singletons. The receptors here all came from a human patient who had a liver transplant. Some T cells may trace back to the graft donor. Each CDR3 is given with its conserved first and last residue. The order of the fields is V gene, clone size, D gene, J gene, CDR3 DNA, CDR3 protein. A D gene is named only where the DNA matches it firmly. Part of the rows lack a size; the others show once, few, many or a class for expanded clones.

V: TRBV6-1
size: few
D: -
J: TRBJ1-4
DNA: TGTGCCAGCAGTGAAGATATGGGGAGGATTGAAAAACTGTTTTTT
CDR3: CASSEDMGRIEKLFF

V: TRBV9
size: medium-sized
D: -
J: TRBJ2-2
DNA: TGTGCCAGCAGCGTCACTAGTCTGACTAACACCGGGGAGCTGTTTTTT
CDR3: CASSVTSLTNTGELFF

V: TRBV6-1
size: medium-sized
D: -
J: TRBJ2-1
DNA: TGTGCCAGCAGCGACTTTTCCTCCTACAATGAGCAGTTCTTC
CDR3: CASSDFSSYNEQFF

V: TRBV6-1
size: many
D: TRBD1
J: TRBJ1-1
DNA: TGTGCCAGCAGTGAAGCGCACCCGGGACAGGCGAACACTGAAGCTTTCTTT
CDR3: CASSEAHPGQANTEAFF

V: TRBV5-5
size: -
D: -
J: TRBJ1-3
DNA: TGTGCCAGCAGCTTGGCAGGAACTGGAAACACCATATATTTT
CDR3: CASSLAGTGNTIYF

V: TRBV11-2
size: -
D: -
J: TRBJ1-1
DNA: TGTGCCAGCAGCTTATCAATGATGGACACTGAAGCTTTCTTT
CDR3: CASSLSMMDTEAFF

V: TRBV19
size: medium-sized
D: -
J: TRBJ2-3
DNA: TGTGCCAGTACGGTGGGAGGCACAGATACGCAGTATTTT
CDR3: CASTVGGTDTQYF

V: TRBV12-3/TRBV12-4
size: -
D: -
J: TRBJ2-1
DNA: TGTGCCAGCAGTTTAAGGGCTTCCTCCAGCTCCTACAATGAGCAGTTCTTC
CDR3: CASSLRASSSSYNEQFF

V: TRBV20-1
size: -
D: -
J: TRBJ2-3
DNA: TGCAGTGCAAAACCTAGCACAGATACGCAGTATTTT
CDR3: CSAKPSTDTQYF

V: TRBV19
size: medium-sized
D: TRBD1
J: TRBJ2-4
DNA: TGTGCCAGTAGTGGGGACAGGGAGCGCAACATTCAGTACTTC
CDR3: CASSGDRERNIQYF

V: TRBV5-6
size: -
D: -
J: TRBJ1-3
DNA: TGTGCCAGCAGCTTCCGACGGACTCATGAAGGAAACACCATATATTTT
CDR3: CASSFRRTHEGNTIYF

V: TRBV6-1
size: medium-sized
D: -
J: TRBJ1-6
DNA: TGTGCCAGCAGTGATAGACAGAGAAATTCACCCCTCCACTTT
CDR3: CASSDRQRNSPLHF

V: TRBV6-1
size: -
D: -
J: TRBJ2-7
DNA: TGTGCCAGCAGATTAGGAGCGACGGTGACATACGAGCAGTACTTC
CDR3: CASRLGATVTYEQYF

V: TRBV20-1
size: -
D: TRBD2
J: TRBJ2-5
DNA: TGCAGTGCGATAGCGTCTGACCGCGGGGGGACCCAGTACTTC
CDR3: CSAIASDRGGTQYF

V: TRBV12-3/TRBV12-4
size: -
D: -
J: TRBJ2-3
DNA: TGTGCCAGCAGTTTCGCCCAGAACACAGATACGCAGTATTTT
CDR3: CASSFAQNTDTQYF

V: TRBV20-1
size: -
D: TRBD2
J: TRBJ2-1
DNA: TGCAGTGCTAGAGATGAGACTAGCGGAATCTCCTACAATGAGCAGTTCTTC
CDR3: CSARDETSGISYNEQFF

V: TRBV19
size: -
D: TRBD1
J: TRBJ2-4
DNA: TGTGCCAGTAGTAGGGACAGACTTCAGTACTTC
CDR3: CASSRDRLQYF

V: TRBV7-9
size: -
D: -
J: TRBJ1-4
DNA: TGTGCCAGCACCTCCGATAATGAAAAACTGTTTTTT
CDR3: CASTSDNEKLFF

V: TRBV29-1
size: medium-sized
D: -
J: TRBJ2-7
DNA: TGCAGCGTTGAAAGGCAGGGATTCAACGAGCAGTACTTC
CDR3: CSVERQGFNEQYF

V: TRBV7-9
size: few
D: TRBD2
J: TRBJ2-3
DNA: TGTGCCAGCAGCCGGACTAGCGGGACTAGCACAGATACGCAGTATTTT
CDR3: CASSRTSGTSTDTQYF

V: TRBV18
size: once
D: -
J: TRBJ1-2
DNA: TGTGCCAGCTCACCAATGGGGTATGTGGACTATGGCTACACCTTC
CDR3: CASSPMGYVDYGYTF

V: TRBV29-1
size: -
D: -
J: TRBJ1-2
DNA: TGCAGCGTTGAAGATCCTGCTTCGGGGGGCTACACCTTC
CDR3: CSVEDPASGGYTF